The next 28 T cell receptor beta chains were all read from a single sample in a study of identical twins. Via MiXCR, TCRdb re-called the 5' RACE reads, giving one row per CDR3 protein. The sample yields 500,000 to 600,000 distinct CDR3 sequences, under 25% seen once. The sample was also reused in another study, on T cells expressing NK-cell markers.

The material sequenced was CD4+ T cells sorted from blood. These receptors were collected from a young woman in good health.

This sequence joins TRBV20-1 and TRBJ2-7, with D maybe TRBD2 (6 bases). V was trimmed by 2 bases and J by 3 bases, leaving 11 bases between them. CDR1 and CDR2 from the germline V gene are DFQATT and SNEGSKA (reference sequence). The CDR3 totals 13 residues. This chain's CDR3 is CSARPGTHYEQYF. In nucleotides, the CDR3 is TGCAGTGCTAGACCCGGGACTCACTACGAGCAGTACTTC.

This clonotype appeared a few times. This chain links TRBV12-3 or TRBV12-4 with TRBJ2-7; 9 nucleotides agree with TRBD2. Trimming removed 5 bases from V and 5 bases from J; junction bases left unmatched: 7. The CDR3 runs 14 residues. DNA of the CDR3: TGTGCCAGCAGTCCCCTCCGGACTAGCGACGAGCAGTACTTC. This sequence encodes CASSPLRTSDEQYF.

This clonotype was seen more than once but under ten times. V and J are TRBV19 and TRBJ2-5; the D gene is possibly TRBD2 (6 bases). V lost 5 bases and J lost 7, with 17 bases in between. The CDR3 is 14 residues long. Germline CDR1 and CDR2: LNHDA and SQIVND (reference sequence). The CDR3 DNA is TGTGCCAGTAGTGGGCAGGGACTTGTTGGGACCCAGTACTTC. Translated: CASSGQGLVGTQYF.

This clonotype was counted a few times. This chain links TRBV5-6 with TRBJ1-1; D might be TRBD1 (6 bases). V gave up 6 bases and J gave up 4 bases, with 25 bases separating them. Looked up from germline, CDR1 is SGHDT and CDR2 is YYEEEE. This CDR3 spans 17 amino acids. The CDR3 region is CASNTLLTGSFATEAFF. CDR3 in DNA: TGTGCCAGCAACACACTTCTGACAGGCTCATTTGCCACTGAAGCTTTCTTT.

J is TRBJ2-7 and V is TRBV5-5, with 7 bases lining up with TRBD1. The germline CDR1 and CDR2 sequences are SGHKS and YYEKEE (reference sequence). The length of the CDR3 is 15 residues. Germline trimming cut 5 bases from V and 1 base from J; bases unmatched to any gene: 9. The CDR3 DNA follows: TGTGCCAGCAGTCTAGGACAGGTTCTTTCCTACGAGCAGTACTTC. Its translation: CASSLGQVLSYEQYF.

The chain joins TRBV7-2 to TRBJ2-2, with D unresolved. The CDR3 is 16 residues long. V was cut by 5 bases and J by 4 bases, with 17 bases left in between. The germline V gene has CDR1 SGHTA and CDR2 FQGNSA. The CDR3 region is CASSPRVGPFTGELFF. The CDR3 DNA sequence: TGTGCCAGCAGCCCCCGGGTAGGCCCGTTCACCGGGGAGCTGTTTTTT.

The rearrangement links TRBV6-1 to TRBJ2-7, with D maybe TRBD2 (6 bases). The CDR3 runs to 14 residues. The V gene's germline CDR1 is MNHNS and CDR2 SASEGT. V lost 7 bases and J lost 0, with 13 bases in between. CDR3 protein: CASKKDGSSYEQYF. For the CDR3, the DNA is TGTGCCAGCAAAAAGGACGGGAGCTCCTACGAGCAGTACTTC.

A few counts support this clonotype. V is TRBV20-1 and J is TRBJ2-7; D ambiguous. V was trimmed by 0 bases and J by 2 bases, leaving 17 bases between them. Germline V gene lookup returns CDR1 DFQATT and CDR2 SNEGSKA (reference sequence). The CDR3 totals 16 residues. The CDR3 nucleotides read TGCAGTGCTAGAGACCACCTAGGTTCAACTGCCTACGAGCAGTACTTC. Translation gives CSARDHLGSTAYEQYF.

This clonotype has just a few counts. The chain joins TRBV18 to TRBJ1-1; no reliable D call. This CDR3 region has 13 residues. Germline loops: CDR1 KGHSH, CDR2 LQKENI. Trimming removed 3 bases at V and 6 bases at J, with 11 bases between. Here the CDR3 reads CASSPISGAEAFF. CDR3 coding DNA: TGTGCCAGCTCACCCATTAGTGGGGCTGAAGCTTTCTTT.

This clonotype was counted ten times or more. CDR3 DNA: TGTGCCAGCTCAGAAGCGGGAGAGGGACGGTCACCCCTCCACTTT. The encoded protein is CASSEAGEGRSPLHF. The genes are TRBV18 and TRBJ1-6, with D perhaps TRBD1 (5 bases). Germline assignment: CDR1 KGHSH and CDR2 LQKENI. CDR3 length: 15 residues. V was pared by 5 bases and J by 10 bases, with 18 bases between.

This clonotype was seen more than once but under ten times. The V call is TRBV20-1, the J call TRBJ2-1; a possible D gene is TRBD2 (5 bases). The CDR3 has 11 amino acids. V lost 4 bases, J lost 9 bases, and 10 bases lay in between. Germline CDR1 DFQATT, CDR2 SNEGSKA (reference sequence). The CDR3 DNA follows: TGCAGTGCTATCCTACGGGGTGAGCAGTTCTTC. Translated, it gives CSAILRGEQFF.

This clonotype was seen more than once but under ten times. This chain joins TRBV29-1 and TRBJ2-3; D gene uncertain. CDR1 is SQVTM and CDR2 is ANQGSEA in the germline V gene. The CDR3 is 11 amino acids. V was shortened by 7 bases and J by 6 bases, with 11 bases between the two germline ends. CDR3 protein: CSALELDTQYF. The CDR3 DNA reads as TGCAGCGCCCTTGAGTTGGATACGCAGTATTTT.

In this sample, this clonotype turned up a few times. The DNA of the CDR3 is TGTGCCAGCGCTGGACTTCTTGGGGAGACCCAGTACTTC. Translation: CASAGLLGETQYF. The chain uses TRBV5-6 and TRBJ2-5, with D possibly TRBD2 on 5 matching bases. Germline-derived CDR1 and CDR2 are SGHDT and YYEEEE. Trimming cost V 7 bases and J 5 bases, with 15 bases left between them. The CDR3 is made up of 13 amino acids.

Only one count was recorded for this clonotype. The V gene is TRBV10-3, the J gene TRBJ2-1; 12 bases agree with TRBD2. The CDR3 loop spans 14 amino acids. Germline V CDR1 and CDR2: ENHRY, SYGVKD. J lost 8 bases, V lost 7 bases, and 6 bases had no gene match. The CDR3 nucleotides are TGTGCCATCAAGCCTAGCGGGGGGGGAGATGAGCAGTTCTTC. It yields the protein CAIKPSGGGDEQFF.

V gene TRBV21-1 combines with J gene TRBJ2-3; the table's D call TRBD1 went unverified against the DNA. TRBV21-1 is an annotated pseudogene. This CDR3 has 14 residues. The CDR3 region has the DNA TGTGCCAGCAGCAAAGTAGGAGACAGGGCCCGCCCGTATTTT. It yields the protein CASSKVGDRARPYF.

This clonotype was seen a few times. This rearrangement joins TRBV10-3 to TRBJ2-2, with a possible D match to TRBD2 (5 bases). The CDR3 covers 14 residues. Germline CDR1 and CDR2: ENHRY and SYGVKD. Trimming took off 2 bases at V and 4 bases at J, with 8 bases between the two ends. The CDR3 is CAISETTSTGELFF. The CDR3 nucleotides read TGTGCCATCAGTGAGACAACTAGCACCGGGGAGCTGTTTTTT.

This clonotype has at least ten counts. The gene calls are TRBV5-1 and TRBJ2-7; D possibly corresponds to TRBD1 (5 bases). This CDR3 is built from 13 residues. Trimming removed 1 base from V and 2 bases from J, with 7 bases in between. Germline lookup yields CDR1 SGHRS and CDR2 YFSETQ. Here the CDR3 reads CASSLQGTYEQYF. CDR3 coding DNA: TGCGCCAGCAGCTTGCAGGGAACCTACGAGCAGTACTTC.

V and J are TRBV6-2 or TRBV6-3 and TRBJ2-7; 10 nucleotides agree with TRBD2. V lost 7 bases to trimming and J lost 0 bases; unmatched junction nucleotides: 6. The CDR3 has 15 residues. Germline V gives CDR1 MNHEY, CDR2 SVGEGT. CDR3 sequence reads: CASKSGRASSYEQYF. In nucleotides, the CDR3 is TGTGCCAGCAAGAGCGGGAGGGCCAGCTCCTACGAGCAGTACTTC.

J is TRBJ2-1 and V is TRBV5-6; tentatively, D is TRBD2 (6 bases). V was trimmed by 6 bases and J by 7 bases, leaving 11 bases between them. Germline-derived CDR1 and CDR2 are SGHDT and YYEEEE. The CDR3 is 12 amino acids. The CDR3 is CASTDRGNEQFF. The DNA for the CDR3 is TGTGCCAGCACCGACCGGGGGAATGAGCAGTTCTTC. The full variable domain, its missing parts supplied by reference TRBV5-6 and TRBJ2-1, is DAGVTQSPTHLIKTRGQQVTLRCSPKSGHDTVSWYQQALGQGPQFIFQYYEEEERQRGNFPDRFSGHQFPNYSSELNVNALLLGDSALYLCASTDRGNEQFFGPGTRLTVL.

This chain connects TRBV10-3 to TRBJ1-2; D is undetermined. V was trimmed by 10 bases and J by 3 bases, leaving 21 bases between them. Germline CDR1 and CDR2: ENHRY and SYGVKD. The CDR3 loop spans 15 amino acids. CDR3 sequence (DNA): TGTGCCACCTCTGGAGCGGTCCAAGGGCACTATGGCTACACCTTC. Translating it yields CATSGAVQGHYGYTF.

This clonotype was detected a few times. V and J are TRBV5-1 and TRBJ2-3; 16 nucleotides align to TRBD2. CDR1 and CDR2 (germline): SGHRS, YFSETQ. The junction had 13 bases not matched to a gene; V was cut back by 4 bases and J by 5 bases. The CDR3 extends over 19 amino acids. CDR3 nucleotide sequence: TGCGCCAGCAGCCGACTGACGGGACTAGCGGGAGGGCCGATAGATACGCAGTATTTT. Translating gives CASSRLTGLAGGPIDTQYF.

The chain combines TRBV20-1 with TRBJ2-3; D is undetermined. From germline, CDR1 is DFQATT and CDR2 SNEGSKA (reference sequence). V dropped 3 bases and J dropped 5 bases, with 6 bases sitting between them. CDR3 length: 11 amino acids. This CDR3 reads CSARWGDTQYF. Here the CDR3 DNA reads TGCAGTGCTAGGTGGGGAGATACGCAGTATTTT.

This clonotype showed up just a few times. This rearrangement joins TRBV5-1 to TRBJ1-1, with D unclear. The CDR3 runs 12 residues. V was shortened by 2 bases and J by 8 bases, with 10 bases between the two germline ends. Germline V lookup: CDR1 SGHRS, CDR2 YFSETQ. The CDR3: CASSLPRGEAFF. In DNA, the CDR3 is TGCGCCAGCAGCTTACCCCGAGGGGAAGCTTTCTTT.

This clonotype was counted between two and nine times. V usage is TRBV20-1 and J usage is TRBJ1-1, with D unresolved. The CDR3 has 12 amino acids. Trimming pared 5 bases from V and 10 bases from J, leaving 17 bases between. The germline V gene encodes CDR1 DFQATT and CDR2 SNEGSKA (reference sequence). CDR3 DNA: TGCAGTGCTGCGGAAGCCCGGCCCGTAGCTTTCTTT. Its translation is CSAAEARPVAFF.

This chain connects TRBV29-1 to TRBJ1-2, with D uncertain. CDR3 length: 12 residues. The V gene lost 1 base and the J gene lost 4 bases, with 7 bases spanning the gap. Germline CDR1 is SQVTM and CDR2 is ANQGSEA. The CDR3 DNA reads TGCAGCGTTGAAGGTTGGGTCTATGGCTACACCTTC. This sequence encodes CSVEGWVYGYTF. The entire variable domain, with the rest obtained from reference TRBV29-1 and TRBJ1-2, is as follows: SAVISQKPSRDICQRGTSLTIQCQVDSQVTMMFWYRQQPGQSLTLIATANQGSEATYESGFVIDKFPISRPNLTFSTLTVSNMSPEDSSIYLCSVEGWVYGYTFGSGTRLTVV.

This chain links TRBV5-4 with TRBJ2-4, with D tentatively TRBD1 or TRBD2 (5 bases each). Germline V gene lookup returns CDR1 SGHNT and CDR2 YYREEE (reference sequence). This CDR3 is built from 14 residues. The V and J ends lost 0 bases and 7 bases respectively, with 11 bases between them. DNA of the CDR3: TGTGCCAGCAGCTTGGCCGATGGGACCAACATTCAGTACTTC. Translated: CASSLADGTNIQYF.

Concerning this clonotype: One end of the junction does not line up with germline, which may come from a read error. The chain joins TRBV18 to TRBJ2-7; 10 bases are a match to TRBD2. The CDR3 loop spans 13 amino acids. From germline, CDR1 is KGHSH and CDR2 LQKENI. The CDR3 sequence: CASSPSSSGGPNF. The CDR3 DNA follows: TGTGCCAGCTCCCCCTCCTCTAGCGGGGGTCCAAATTTC.

The table lists this clonotype with a few counts. The rearrangement uses TRBV20-1 and TRBJ2-3; D is perhaps TRBD2 (7 bases). The CDR3 is 14 amino acids. CDR1 and CDR2 (germline): DFQATT, SNEGSKA (reference sequence). V shed 3 bases and J shed 6 bases, with 16 bases lying between them. CDR3 sequence (DNA): TGCAGTGCTAGTCAGGGGACTATTGGCGATACGCAGTATTTT. This translates into CSASQGTIGDTQYF.